This T cell receptor beta chain was obtained from a study of cytomegalovirus exposure and HLA in healthy donors. About the research overall: The Caucasian-associated ancestry cluster contained approximately 81% of the approximately 430 genotyped donors.

Primers for the PCR totalled 60 Vbeta and 13 Jbeta. Source study methods: The count from a later analysis was 79 million or so unique TCR beta chains, around 10 million of them shared. Only in-frame clones appear in the TCRdb table, and some are missing; sequencing was by immunoSEQ multiplex PCR. V, J and clone size were drawn from that table, and D and trimming were deduced from the DNA. The sample carries fewer than 250,000 clones, over 60% recorded once. The V gene lost 4 bases and the J gene lost 11 bases, with 20 bases spanning the gap. CDR3 size: 15 residues. CDR1 is LNHDA and CDR2 is SQIVND in the germline V gene (reference sequence). A note on this clone: Its cognate antigen is unknown.

The study's findings and limits: Roughly uniform sequencing depth across donors was assumed, possibly incorrectly.

The chain recombines TRBV19 with TRBJ1-4; D call uncertain. This clonotype originated in a man aged 40-49 years in good health and CMV-seronegative. The sequenced sample consisted of PBMCs. This CDR3 is CASSTREEFSMKLFF. CDR3 bases: TGTGCCAGTAGTACCCGGGAGGAATTCAGTATGAAACTGTTTTTT.